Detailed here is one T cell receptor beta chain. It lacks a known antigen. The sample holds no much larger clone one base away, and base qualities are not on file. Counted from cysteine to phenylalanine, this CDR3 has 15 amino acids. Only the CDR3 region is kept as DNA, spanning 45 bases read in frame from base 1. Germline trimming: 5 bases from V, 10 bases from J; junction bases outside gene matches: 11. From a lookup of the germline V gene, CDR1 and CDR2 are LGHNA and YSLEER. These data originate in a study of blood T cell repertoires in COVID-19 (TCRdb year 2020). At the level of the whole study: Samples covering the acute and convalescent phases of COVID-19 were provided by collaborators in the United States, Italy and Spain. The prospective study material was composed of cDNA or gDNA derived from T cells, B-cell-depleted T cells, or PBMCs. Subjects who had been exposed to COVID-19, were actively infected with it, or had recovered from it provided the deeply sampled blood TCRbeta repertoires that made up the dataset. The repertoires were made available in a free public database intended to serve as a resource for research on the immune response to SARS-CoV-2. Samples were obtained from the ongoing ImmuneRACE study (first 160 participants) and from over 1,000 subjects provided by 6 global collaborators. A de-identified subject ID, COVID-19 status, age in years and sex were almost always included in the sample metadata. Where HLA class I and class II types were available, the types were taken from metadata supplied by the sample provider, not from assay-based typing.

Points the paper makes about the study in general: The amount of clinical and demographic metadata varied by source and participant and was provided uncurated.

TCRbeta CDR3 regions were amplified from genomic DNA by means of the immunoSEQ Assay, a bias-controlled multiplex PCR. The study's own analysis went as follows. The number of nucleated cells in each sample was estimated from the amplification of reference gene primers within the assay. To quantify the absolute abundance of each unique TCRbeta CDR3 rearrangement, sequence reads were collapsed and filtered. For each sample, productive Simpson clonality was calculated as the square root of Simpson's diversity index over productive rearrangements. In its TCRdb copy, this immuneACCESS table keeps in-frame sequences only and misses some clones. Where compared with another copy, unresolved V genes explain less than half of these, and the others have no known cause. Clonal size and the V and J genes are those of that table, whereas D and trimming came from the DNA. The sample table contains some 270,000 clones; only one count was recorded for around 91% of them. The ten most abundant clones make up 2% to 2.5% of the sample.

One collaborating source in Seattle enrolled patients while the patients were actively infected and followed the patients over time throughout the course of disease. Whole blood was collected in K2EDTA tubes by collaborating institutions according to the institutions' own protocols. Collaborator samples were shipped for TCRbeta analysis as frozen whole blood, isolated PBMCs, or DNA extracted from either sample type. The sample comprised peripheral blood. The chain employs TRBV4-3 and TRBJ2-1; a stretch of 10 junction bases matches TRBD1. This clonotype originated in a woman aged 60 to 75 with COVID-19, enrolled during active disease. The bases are TGCGCCAGCAGCTCCGACAGGGGGCCACCATGGGAGCAGTTCTTC. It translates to CASSSDRGPPWEQFF.